The next 20 T cell receptor beta chains were all read from a single sample in a study of blood T cell repertoires in COVID-19. Repertoires were generated with immunoSEQ multiplex PCR, while TCRdb's copy carries only in-frame clones and drops some. The table shows 100,000 to 120,000 clones, with 85% occurring only once. Sequencing was carried out using peripheral blood. These receptors came from a human donor in a cohort sampled during active COVID-19.

The chain combines TRBV7-6 with TRBJ2-3, with a tentative D call TRBD2 (5 bases). The CDR3 is 12 amino acids. Per the germline V gene, CDR1 is SGHVS and CDR2 is FNYEAQ. V was shortened by 5 bases and J by 3 bases, with 6 bases between the two germline ends. In DNA form, the CDR3 reads TGTGCCAGCAGCGGGAGTACAGATACGCAGTATTTT. Its protein is CASSGSTDTQYF.

The chain carries TRBV14 and TRBJ1-1; D might be TRBD1 (5 bases). The V gene lost 4 bases and the J gene lost 1 base, with 7 bases spanning the gap. Germline V gives CDR1 SGHDN, CDR2 FVKESK. The CDR3 has 13 residues. Here the CDR3 reads CASSRQSNTEAFF. CDR3 coding DNA: TGTGCCAGCAGCCGACAGTCGAACACTGAAGCTTTCTTT.

This chain links TRBV2 with TRBJ1-2; 8 positions agree with TRBD1. This CDR3 is built from 15 residues. CDR1 is SNHLY and CDR2 is FYNNEI in the germline V gene. V lost 8 bases, J lost 7 bases, and 15 bases stayed unmatched. In DNA, the CDR3 is TGTGCCAGCGTTTGGGACAGGCAGGCGGGAAGTGGCTACACCTTC. This gives the protein CASVWDRQAGSGYTF.

The chain uses TRBV28 and TRBJ2-1, with TRBD2 matching over 11 bases. V was pared by 7 bases and J by 0 bases, with 8 bases of the junction left unmatched. This CDR3 is built from 17 residues. Germline CDR1 MDHEN, CDR2 SYDVKM. CDR3 loop: CASTSGGQISSYNEQFF. The CDR3 nucleotides are TGTGCCAGCACTAGCGGGGGGCAGATAAGCTCCTACAATGAGCAGTTCTTC.

This clone has only one observation. Written as DNA, the CDR3 is TGTGCCAGCGGCCCGGGGGGGGGCCAAATCTACGAGCAGTACTTC. Amino acids: CASGPGGGQIYEQYF. V usage is TRBV7-2 and J usage is TRBJ2-7, with 8 bases aligning to TRBD2. Germline lookup yields CDR1 SGHTA and CDR2 FQGNSA. The CDR3 has 15 amino acids. V shed 8 bases, J shed 3 bases, and the junction held 12 bases outside the gene matches.

The gene calls are TRBV12-5 and TRBJ2-1; TRBD2 matches 12 bases. The CDR3 loop spans 14 amino acids. J lost 9 bases, V lost 9 bases, and 9 bases had no gene match. CDR1 is LGHNT and CDR2 is FRNRAP in the germline V gene. CDR3 residues: CASQLAGGRGEQFF. The CDR3 nucleotides read TGTGCTAGCCAACTAGCGGGGGGTAGGGGTGAGCAGTTCTTC.

The rearrangement joins TRBV5-1 to TRBJ2-1; tentatively, D is TRBD1 (6 bases). The V end was cut by 5 bases, the J end by 2 bases, with 8 bases between. The CDR3 length is 13 residues. The germline V gene has CDR1 SGHRS and CDR2 YFSETQ. The CDR3 loop reads CASSTGTYNEQFF. The CDR3 DNA follows: TGCGCCAGCAGTACAGGGACCTACAATGAGCAGTTCTTC.

The chain links TRBV19 to TRBJ2-2, with 7 bases fitting TRBD2. The CDR3 is made up of 15 amino acids. Germline V gene sequence: CDR1 LNHDA, CDR2 SQIVND (reference sequence). Trimming removed 3 bases from V and 1 base from J; junction bases left unmatched: 2. CDR3 in DNA: TGTGCCAGTAGTATCCAGCGGGGGAACACCGGGGAGCTGTTTTTT. Its translation: CASSIQRGNTGELFF.

This clone was seen a few times. The chain couples TRBV6-4 to TRBJ1-6; D is possibly TRBD1 (5 bases). The V end lost 2 bases, the J end lost 6 bases, and 8 bases lay between the germline ends. The germline gives CDR1 MRHNA, CDR2 SNTAGT. The CDR3 runs to 14 residues. The CDR3, as DNA: TGTGCCAGCAGTGACAACGACAGTAATTCACCCCTCCACTTT. Translation: CASSDNDSNSPLHF.

The chain couples TRBV7-9 to TRBJ1-1; D call uncertain. Germline V gene sequence: CDR1 SEHNR, CDR2 FQNEAQ (reference sequence). The CDR3 loop spans 14 amino acids. Trimming removed 7 bases from V and 4 bases from J, with 16 bases in between. Here the CDR3 reads CASNPGWRGTEAFF. In DNA form, the CDR3 reads TGTGCCAGCAACCCGGGGTGGCGTGGCACTGAAGCTTTCTTT. The full variable domain, its missing parts supplied by reference TRBV7-9 and TRBJ1-1, is DTGVSQNPRHKITKRGQNVTFRCDPISEHNRLYWYRQTLGQGPEFLTYFQNEAQLEKSRLLSDRFSAERPKGSFSTLEIQRTEQGDSAMYLCASNPGWRGTEAFFGQGTRLTVV.

This clone came up a few times. The chain joins TRBV6-5 to TRBJ1-3; 7 bases align to TRBD1. Germline values: CDR1 MNHEY, CDR2 SVGAGI. The length of the CDR3 is 15 residues. The J segment lost 2 bases and the V segment lost 1 base, leaving 2 bases of the junction unmatched. The CDR3 nucleotides read TGTGCCAGCAGTTACTTCCAGGGGGCTGGAAACACCATATATTTT. Translating gives CASSYFQGAGNTIYF.

This rearrangement joins TRBV18 to TRBJ1-1, with D possibly TRBD1 on 5 matching bases. Germline CDR1 and CDR2: KGHSH and LQKENI. V was shortened by 7 bases and J by 0 bases, with 9 bases between the two germline ends. This CDR3 comprises 13 residues. This CDR3 reads CASFTDMNTEAFF. DNA of the CDR3: TGTGCCAGCTTTACGGACATGAACACTGAAGCTTTCTTT. Filled out from reference TRBV18 and TRBJ1-1, the complete variable domain reads NAGVMQNPRHLVRRRGQEARLRCSPMKGHSHVYWYRQLPEEGLKFMVYLQKENIIDESGMPKERFSAEFPKEGPSILRIQQVVRGDSAAYFCASFTDMNTEAFFGQGTRLTVV.

V usage is TRBV7-8 and J usage is TRBJ2-7; 7 nucleotides agree with TRBD1. This CDR3 contains 14 residues. Germline V gene data show CDR1 as SGHVS and CDR2 as FQNEAQ. The J segment lost 3 bases and the V segment lost 4 bases, leaving 6 bases of the junction unmatched. The CDR3 here is CASSSIRQGYEQYF. CDR3 in DNA: TGTGCCAGCAGCTCCATCCGACAGGGCTACGAGCAGTACTTC.

The chain links TRBV5-6 to TRBJ1-4; TRBD1 aligns across 8 bases. J gave up 7 bases and V 4 bases, and 6 bases lay outside the gene matches. Germline CDR1 SGHDT, CDR2 YYEEEE. CDR3 size: 14 residues. This chain's CDR3 is CASSRRTGPEKLFF. DNA of the CDR3: TGTGCCAGCAGCCGGCGGACAGGGCCTGAAAAACTGTTTTTT.

The chain couples TRBV4-2 to TRBJ2-4; weak D call: TRBD2 (6 bases). Germline lookup yields CDR1 LGHNA and CDR2 YNFKEQ. Trimming left V 1 base short and J 3 bases short, with 16 bases between. The CDR3 is made up of 17 amino acids. CDR3 protein: CASSQVGDSDGKNIQYF. The CDR3, as DNA: TGTGCCAGCAGCCAAGTTGGGGACTCCGACGGCAAAAACATTCAGTACTTC.

The chain is built from TRBV13 and TRBJ2-1, with D maybe TRBD1 (5 bases). The CDR3 extends over 14 amino acids. The V end was cut by 5 bases, the J end by 0 bases, with 8 bases between. CDR1 PRHDT and CDR2 FYEKMQ come from the germline V gene (reference sequence). The CDR3 DNA follows: TGTGCCAGCAGCCCGACAGTCTCCTACAATGAGCAGTTCTTC. It is translated as CASSPTVSYNEQFF.

The chain employs TRBV6-1 and TRBJ2-7; D possibly corresponds to TRBD1 (5 bases). The CDR3 totals 14 residues. V was cut by 1 base and J by 5 bases, with 12 bases left in between. From germline, CDR1 is MNHNS and CDR2 SASEGT. CDR3 residues: CASSEVGQSDEQYF. Here the CDR3 DNA reads TGTGCCAGCAGTGAAGTGGGGCAGAGCGACGAGCAGTACTTC.

CDR3 sequence (DNA): TGTGCCAGCAGCAACACCGGGACACCCACAGATACGCAGTATTTT. Translating it yields CASSNTGTPTDTQYF. The V and J genes are TRBV7-3 and TRBJ2-3, with a tentative D call TRBD1 (6 bases). This CDR3 is built from 15 residues. CDR1 is SGHTA, CDR2 FQGTGA, per germline. Trimming pared 5 bases from V and 2 bases from J, leaving 14 bases between.

V gene TRBV3-1 (or the pseudogene TRBV3-2) combines with J gene TRBJ1-5; possibly TRBD1 for D (6 bases). The CDR3 loop spans 15 amino acids. Looked up from germline, CDR1 is LGHDT and CDR2 is YNNKEL (reference sequence). The V and J ends lost 0 bases and 6 bases respectively, with 12 bases between them. The CDR3 DNA sequence: TGTGCCAGCAGCCAAGAGGGGGGGCTCGTTCAGCCCCAGCATTTT. Its translation: CASSQEGGLVQPQHF.

CDR3 in amino acids: CASEDRGMNTEAFF. In nucleotides, the CDR3 is TGTGCCAGCGAGGACCGAGGGATGAACACTGAAGCTTTCTTT. The chain employs TRBV6-5 and TRBJ1-1; D is ambiguous. Germline V gives CDR1 MNHEY, CDR2 SVGAGI. V lost 8 bases, J lost 0 bases, and 13 bases lay in between. The CDR3 is 14 amino acids.